Presented here are 10 T cell receptor beta chains from one specimen sequenced in a study of OX40 agonist ivuxolimab in advanced cancers. Data came from immunoSEQ multiplex PCR; TCRdb stores just in-frame clones and leaves some out. The data contain about 79,000 clones, around 80% of them singletons. The sequencing used CD4+ or CD8+ T cells sorted from blood, collected in a trial of the OX40 agonist ivuxolimab. The receptors originated from an adult with an advanced solid tumor such as melanoma, head and neck, liver or kidney cancer.

The chain carries TRBV4-1 and TRBJ2-2, with 7 bases that match TRBD1. CDR3 length: 17 amino acids. Losses at the gene ends were 1 base for V and 2 bases for J; bases not matched to a gene: 7. Per the germline V gene, CDR1 is MGHRA and CDR2 is YSYEKL. The CDR3 DNA reads TGCGCCAGCAGCCAAGCCACCGGGACAGTAAACACCGGGGAGCTGTTTTTT. It codes for CASSQATGTVNTGELFF.

This rearrangement joins TRBV19 to TRBJ1-2; the D is unclear. V was trimmed by 7 bases and J by 4 bases, leaving 16 bases between them. There are 14 residues in the CDR3. The germline CDR1 and CDR2 sequences are LNHDA and SQIVND (reference sequence). CDR3 nucleotides: TGTGCCAGTACCGCCCGGGCAAATCCCTATGGCTACACCTTC. Protein: CASTARANPYGYTF.

The genes are TRBV5-1 and TRBJ2-7, with 10 bases identical to TRBD1. The CDR3 has 13 residues. Germline values: CDR1 SGHRS, CDR2 YFSETQ. V lost 4 bases to trimming and J lost 9 bases; unmatched junction nucleotides: 7. Here the CDR3 reads CASSEGTGEGQYF. The CDR3 DNA is TGCGCCAGCAGCGAAGGGACAGGGGAAGGGCAGTACTTC.

For this clone: Mismatch with germline at one junction end may stem from a read error. The V gene is TRBV28, the J gene TRBJ1-5; TRBD1 is a possible D gene (6 bases). The CDR3 runs to 14 residues. The germline gives CDR1 MDHEN, CDR2 SYDVKM. The CDR3 sequence: CTSSPPGAGQPQHF. CDR3 coding DNA: TGTACCAGCAGCCCACCAGGGGCGGGTCAGCCCCAGCATTTT.

The chain joins TRBV4-1 to TRBJ2-5; D uncertain. The V end was cut by 1 base, the J end by 1 base, with 4 bases between. CDR1 MGHRA and CDR2 YSYEKL come from the germline V gene. This CDR3 contains 13 residues. Here the CDR3 DNA reads TGCGCCAGCAGCCAAGGTCGCCAAGAGACCCAGTACTTC. It codes for CASSQGRQETQYF.

The gene calls are TRBV19 and TRBJ2-7, with D perhaps being TRBD1 or TRBD2 (5 bases each). CDR3 length equals 15 residues. V gave up 3 bases and J gave up 3 bases, with 15 bases separating them. The germline CDR1 and CDR2 sequences are LNHDA and SQIVND (reference sequence). As DNA, the CDR3 is TGTGCCAGTAGTATGGGGGTAGGGAACCTCTACGAGCAGTACTTC. It specifies CASSMGVGNLYEQYF.

The V gene is TRBV5-1, the J gene TRBJ2-2, with 7 bases identical to TRBD2. CDR3 length: 16 residues. Losses at the gene ends were 0 bases for V and 6 bases for J; bases not matched to a gene: 8. Germline CDR1 SGHRS, CDR2 YFSETQ. The CDR3 coding sequence is TGCGCCAGCAGCTTGGAGGCTAGCGGTAGATCCGGGGAGCTGTTTTTT. This translates into CASSLEASGRSGELFF.

The gene calls are TRBV7-9 and TRBJ2-1; D may be TRBD2 (5 bases). Germline V gene data show CDR1 as SEHNR and CDR2 as FQNEAQ (reference sequence). V shed 3 bases and J shed 2 bases, with 11 bases lying between them. The CDR3 runs 15 residues. The CDR3 sequence: CASSFPLAAYNEQFF. The DNA of the CDR3 is TGTGCCAGCAGCTTTCCTCTAGCTGCCTACAATGAGCAGTTCTTC.

This chain connects TRBV11-1 to TRBJ2-3, with a possible D match to TRBD2 (6 bases). CDR1 and CDR2 from the germline V gene are SGHAT and FQDESV (reference sequence). Trimming removed 5 bases at V and 3 bases at J, with 15 bases between. This CDR3 contains 15 residues. The CDR3 is CASSLRGSGTDTQYF. For the CDR3, the DNA is TGTGCCAGCAGCCTCCGGGGGTCGGGGACAGATACGCAGTATTTT.

The chain has TRBV2 and TRBJ1-2; D gene uncertain. CDR3 length: 12 amino acids. The germline V gene encodes CDR1 SNHLY and CDR2 FYNNEI. V lost 2 bases to trimming and J lost 4 bases, with 5 bases between them. The CDR3 loop is CASSERLYGYTF. CDR3 bases: TGTGCCAGCAGTGAAAGACTCTATGGCTACACCTTC.